The next 27 T cell receptor beta chains were all read from a single sample in a study of shared clonotypes between healthy human individuals. Measured with immunoSEQ multiplex PCR; TCRdb has only the in-frame clones, and not every one. The sample lists a few million clones; around nine tenths were seen once. Sequences were obtained from naive CD4+ T cells sorted from blood. Described subset: CD45RA+ positively selected. The receptors come from a man between 18 and 35 years old in good health.

The chain recombines TRBV11-1 with TRBJ2-3, with no clear D. The length of the CDR3 is 16 residues. Between the trimmed V and J ends, which lost 5 bases and 4 bases, there was a span of 19 bases. Looked up from germline, CDR1 is SGHAT and CDR2 is FQDESV (reference sequence). The CDR3 sequence: CASSPQIVTTADTQYF. Written as DNA, the CDR3 is TGTGCCAGCAGCCCACAAATAGTTACTACCGCAGATACGCAGTATTTT. The entire variable domain, with the rest obtained from reference TRBV11-1 and TRBJ2-3, is as follows: EAEVAQSPRYKITEKSQAVAFWCDPISGHATLYWYRQILGQGPELLVQFQDESVVDDSQLPKDRFSAERLKGVDSTLKIQPAELGDSAMYLCASSPQIVTTADTQYFGPGTRLTVL.

V usage is TRBV19 and J usage is TRBJ2-3; 11 nucleotides match TRBD2. The V gene end was trimmed by 6 bases and the J gene end by 4 bases; junction bases not matched to a gene: 12. Germline CDR1 and CDR2: LNHDA and SQIVND (reference sequence). The CDR3 extends over 17 amino acids. This chain's CDR3 is CASRKIGLAGGPDTQYF. CDR3 nucleotide sequence: TGTGCCAGTAGAAAAATAGGGCTAGCGGGAGGACCAGATACGCAGTATTTT. Using reference TRBV19 and TRBJ2-3 for the parts outside the CDR3, the full variable domain is DGGITQSPKYLFRKEGQNVTLSCEQNLNHDAMYWYRQDPGQGLRLIYYSQIVNDFQKGDIAEGYSVSREKKESFPLTVTSAQKNPTAFYLCASRKIGLAGGPDTQYFGPGTRLTVL.

This chain uses TRBV7-2 with TRBJ2-2; D perhaps matches TRBD2 (5 bases). V lost 5 bases and J lost 0, with 10 bases in between. Germline assignment: CDR1 SGHTA and CDR2 FQGNSA. The CDR3 sequence is 15 residues long. CDR3 protein: CASSVTGANTGELFF. The CDR3 nucleotides are TGTGCCAGCAGCGTAACCGGGGCGAACACCGGGGAGCTGTTTTTT.

CDR3 sequence reads: CASGLVLDRGYGELFF. The DNA for the CDR3 is TGTGCTAGTGGTTTGGTACTCGACAGGGGTTACGGGGAGCTGTTTTTT. This chain connects TRBV12-5 to TRBJ2-2; 8 bases are shared with TRBD1. Germline trimming cut 0 bases from V and 7 bases from J; bases unmatched to any gene: 7. Germline CDR1 and CDR2: LGHNT and FRNRAP. This CDR3 has 16 amino acids.

The genes are TRBV5-1 and TRBJ1-1; maybe TRBD1 (6 bases). Germline values: CDR1 SGHRS, CDR2 YFSETQ. V was pared by 2 bases and J by 2 bases, with 13 bases between. This CDR3 region has 15 residues. CDR3 sequence reads: CASSFAPTGNTEAFF. The CDR3 DNA follows: TGCGCCAGCAGCTTTGCCCCGACAGGAAACACTGAAGCTTTCTTT.

About this clone itself: Other nucleotide sequences in the sample specify the same CDR3. The chain has TRBV5-4 and TRBJ1-3; D is ambiguous. V was pared by 0 bases and J by 0 bases, with 7 bases between. CDR1 and CDR2 from the germline V gene are SGHNT and YYREEE (reference sequence). CDR3 length: 15 amino acids. The CDR3 sequence is CASSLAGISGNTIYF. CDR3 nucleotides: TGTGCCAGCAGCTTGGCCGGGATCTCTGGAAACACCATATATTTT.

V usage is TRBV9 and J usage is TRBJ2-7, with D possibly TRBD2 on 6 matching bases. The CDR3 covers 15 residues. CDR1 is SGDLS, CDR2 YYNGEE, per germline. Trimming shortened V by 3 bases and J by 5 bases, and 18 bases separated the two germline ends. The CDR3 here is CASSEGRASVHEQYF. DNA of the CDR3: TGTGCCAGCAGCGAGGGCCGGGCTAGCGTCCACGAGCAGTACTTC.

Details on this clone: This sample includes further DNA sequences coding for the same CDR3. The rearrangement links TRBV4-1 to TRBJ2-5, with a possible D match to TRBD1 (6 bases). V lost 4 bases and J lost 5, with 11 bases in between. The CDR3 contains 13 residues. Per the germline V gene, CDR1 is MGHRA and CDR2 is YSYEKL. The CDR3 DNA reads TGCGCCAGCAGCCGGGGGCCTCTTGAGACCCAGTACTTC. As protein: CASSRGPLETQYF.

The chain recombines TRBV18 with TRBJ2-7; the D gene is possibly TRBD1 (5 bases). Germline CDR1 KGHSH, CDR2 LQKENI. The CDR3 extends over 16 amino acids. V lost 0 bases, J lost 6 bases, and 18 bases lay in between. The CDR3 loop reads CASSPPFLGRDAEQYF. The CDR3 nucleotides are TGTGCCAGCTCACCACCGTTCCTTGGCAGGGATGCCGAGCAGTACTTC. Full variable domain (outside the CDR3, taken from reference TRBV18 and TRBJ2-7): NAGVMQNPRHLVRRRGQEARLRCSPMKGHSHVYWYRQLPEEGLKFMVYLQKENIIDESGMPKERFSAEFPKEGPSILRIQQVVRGDSAAYFCASSPPFLGRDAEQYFGPGTRLTVT.

The table lists this clone with a count of one. The chain couples TRBV10-3 to TRBJ1-1; 10 bases match TRBD1. V dropped 7 bases and J dropped 2; count of bases not matched to a gene: 7. Germline CDR1 reads ENHRY; CDR2 reads SYGVKD. The CDR3 is made up of 15 amino acids. The CDR3 spells CAITRTGGGNTEAFF. The DNA of the CDR3 is TGTGCCATCACCAGGACAGGGGGAGGAAACACTGAAGCTTTCTTT.

As concerns this clone: Relative to the germline gene, one junction end is altered; a read error may explain this. The chain couples TRBV27 to TRBJ2-5, with 7 positions matching TRBD1. Germline CDR1 MNHEY, CDR2 SMNVEV (reference sequence). There are 13 residues in the CDR3. The CDR3 DNA follows: TGTGCCAGCAGTGTTATGGGACCGACGGGACAGAACTTC. This codes for CASSVMGPTGQNF.

This chain joins TRBV6-1 and TRBJ2-7; D is uncertain. The CDR3 spans 11 residues. V was clipped by 6 bases and J by 6 bases, with 9 bases between them. Per germline, CDR1 MNHNS and CDR2 SASEGT. CDR3 region: CASREPIEQYF. The DNA of the CDR3 is TGTGCCAGCAGAGAACCTATCGAGCAGTACTTC.

The V call is TRBV7-2, the J call TRBJ2-5; 7 positions match TRBD1. This CDR3 region has 14 residues. Germline values: CDR1 SGHTA, CDR2 FQGNSA. Trimming removed 2 bases from V and 3 bases from J; junction bases left unmatched: 3. CDR3 residues: CASSLSGGEETQYF. CDR3 nucleotides: TGTGCCAGCAGCTTATCAGGGGGAGAAGAGACCCAGTACTTC.

The chain is built from TRBV9 and TRBJ1-2; TRBD1 might be the D (6 bases). The length of the CDR3 is 13 residues. Germline CDR1 is SGDLS and CDR2 is YYNGEE. Trimming took off 4 bases at V and 6 bases at J, with 13 bases between the two ends. DNA for the CDR3: TGTGCCAGCAGCTCTAGTTCAGGGGATGGCTACACCTTC. It encodes CASSSSSGDGYTF. Full variable domain (remainder filled in from reference TRBV9 and TRBJ1-2): DSGVTQTPKHLITATGQRVTLRCSPRSGDLSVYWYQQSLDQGLQFLIQYYNGEERAKGNILERFSAQQFPDLHSELNLSSLELGDSALYFCASSSSSGDGYTFGSGTRLTVV.

V and J are TRBV11-2 and TRBJ1-2; no clear D gene. Germline values: CDR1 SGHAT, CDR2 FQNNGV. V was clipped by 0 bases and J by 4 bases, with 9 bases between them. This CDR3 is built from 14 residues. The CDR3 DNA is TGTGCCAGCAGCTTAGATCTGGCTTCCTATGGCTACACCTTC. Translated: CASSLDLASYGYTF.

In its sample, this clone was seen once. The rearrangement joins TRBV27 to TRBJ2-3; D unresolved. Germline V gene lookup returns CDR1 MNHEY and CDR2 SMNVEV (reference sequence). Trimming shortened V by 2 bases and J by 1 base, and 7 bases separated the two germline ends. The CDR3 covers 14 residues. The CDR3 loop is CASSLLWGTDTQYF. CDR3 coding DNA: TGTGCCAGCAGTTTACTGTGGGGCACAGATACGCAGTATTTT.

The genes are TRBV4-3 and TRBJ1-2, with D possibly TRBD1 on 6 matching bases. The CDR3 covers 15 residues. CDR1 and CDR2 from the germline V gene are LGHNA and YSLEER. The V gene lost 3 bases and the J gene lost 2 bases, with 13 bases spanning the gap. The CDR3 is CASSQTTGGNYGYTF. The DNA of the CDR3 is TGCGCCAGCAGCCAGACGACAGGCGGGAACTATGGCTACACCTTC.

The rearrangement uses TRBV7-6 and TRBJ2-5, with 10 bases matching TRBD1. The CDR3 loop spans 14 amino acids. Trimming took 4 bases from V and 2 from J; bases not matched to a gene: 1. Germline V lookup: CDR1 SGHVS, CDR2 FNYEAQ. CDR3 in DNA: TGTGCCAGCAGCTGGGGACAGGGGCAAGAGACCCAGTACTTC. Translating it yields CASSWGQGQETQYF. The full variable domain, rest sourced from reference TRBV7-6 and TRBJ2-5, is GAGVSQSPRYKVTKRGQDVALRCDPISGHVSLYWYRQALGQGPEFLTYFNYEAQQDKSGLPNDRFSAERPEGSISTLTIQRTEQRDSAMYRCASSWGQGQETQYFGPGTRLLVL.

The chain links TRBV2 to TRBJ2-7; D is possibly TRBD2 (5 bases). Germline V gives CDR1 SNHLY, CDR2 FYNNEI. V shed 8 bases and J shed 4 bases, with 6 bases lying between them. The CDR3 length is 10 residues. The CDR3 here is CASGEYEQYF. The CDR3 bases are TGTGCCAGCGGGGAGTACGAGCAGTACTTC.

The rearrangement joins TRBV5-1 to TRBJ2-3, with no clear D. Trimming took 4 bases from V and 14 from J, leaving 32 bases between them. The CDR3 is 17 residues long. Germline CDR1 is SGHRS and CDR2 is YFSETQ. The CDR3 sequence: CASSPRGSDGQLSFLYF. In DNA form, the CDR3 reads TGCGCCAGCAGCCCTAGAGGATCGGACGGGCAACTAAGCTTTCTGTATTTT.

V gene TRBV21-1 combines with J gene TRBJ2-1; the table's D call, TRBD2, has no DNA check behind it. TRBV21-1 is a pseudogene segment. The length of the CDR3 is 13 residues. The chain's CDR3 is CASMASGTGEQFF. The CDR3 bases are TGTGCCAGCATGGCTAGCGGGACTGGAGAGCAGTTCTTC.

The rearrangement uses TRBV5-6 and TRBJ2-7; D tentatively fits TRBD1 or TRBD2 (6 bases each). Germline CDR1 reads SGHDT; CDR2 reads YYEEEE. Trimming pared 4 bases from V and 2 bases from J, leaving 10 bases between. This CDR3 has 13 residues. Here the CDR3 DNA reads TGTGCCAGCAGCAGAGGGGGGCCCTACGAGCAGTACTTC. Protein sequence: CASSRGGPYEQYF. The full variable domain, with the rest looked up from reference TRBV5-6 and TRBJ2-7, is DAGVTQSPTHLIKTRGQQVTLRCSPKSGHDTVSWYQQALGQGPQFIFQYYEEEERQRGNFPDRFSGHQFPNYSSELNVNALLLGDSALYLCASSRGGPYEQYFGPGTRLTVT.

The DNA for the CDR3 is TGTGCCAGCAGTGGTAATGGGGGCGATGGCTACACCTTC. Amino acid sequence: CASSGNGGDGYTF. V is TRBV2 and J is TRBJ1-2; D may be TRBD1 (6 bases). The CDR3 loop spans 13 amino acids. V lost 4 bases and J lost 6, with 12 bases in between. Germline loops: CDR1 SNHLY, CDR2 FYNNEI.

The chain recombines TRBV19 with TRBJ2-1; D perhaps matches TRBD2 (6 bases). The CDR3 loop spans 15 amino acids. The V gene's germline CDR1 is LNHDA and CDR2 SQIVND (reference sequence). Trimming removed 5 bases at V and 4 bases at J, with 15 bases between. DNA of the CDR3: TGTGCCAGTAGTCTGCCGGGGGATGGGTACAATGAGCAGTTCTTC. Translation gives CASSLPGDGYNEQFF.

The chain couples TRBV6-5 to TRBJ2-7; a weak D match, TRBD2 (6 bases). The CDR3 has 13 residues. Deletions cut 5 bases from V and 5 bases from J, with 13 bases between. The germline gives CDR1 MNHEY, CDR2 SVGAGI. The CDR3 DNA reads TGTGCCAGCAGTATCAGGACTACCGACGAGCAGTACTTC. Translation: CASSIRTTDEQYF.

The chain links TRBV7-9 to TRBJ2-2; possible D gene TRBD1, 6 bases. Germline V gene lookup returns CDR1 SEHNR and CDR2 FQNEAQ (reference sequence). This CDR3 is built from 16 residues. V lost 4 bases, J lost 0 bases, and 12 bases lay in between. This CDR3 is CASSSRQATNTGELFF. CDR3 DNA sequence: TGTGCCAGCAGCTCCCGACAGGCGACGAACACCGGGGAGCTGTTTTTT.

V is TRBV30 and J is TRBJ1-6, with D possibly TRBD1 on 5 matching bases. Deletions cut 0 bases from V and 10 bases from J, with 10 bases between. This CDR3 has 13 residues. CDR1 and CDR2 from the germline V gene are GTSNPN and SVGIG (reference sequence). Written as DNA, the CDR3 is TGTGCCTGGAGTGTACGGGGGGGATCACCCCTCCACTTT. It codes for CAWSVRGGSPLHF.